This T cell receptor (beta chain) emerged from a study of T cell responses to AZD1222 COVID-19 vaccine. This clone was found once. The V gene's germline CDR1 is SGHRS and CDR2 YFSETQ. Between the trimmed V and J ends, which lost 5 bases and 4 bases, there was a span of 17 bases. CDR3 length: 15 amino acids. Clones were sequenced by immunoSEQ multiplex PCR, and TCRdb holds only the in-frame ones, with some missing. The data hold 200,000 to 300,000 clones, with 90% to 95% observed a single time. The genes are TRBV5-1 and TRBJ2-3; D might be TRBD1 or TRBD2, each matching 5 bases. The receptor's source is an adult in good health. The sequences come from peripheral blood, collected on day 0 of AZD1222 vaccination. The CDR3 DNA sequence: TGCGCCAGCAGGGGGGTAGGGGTCTCTGCAGATACGCAGTATTTT. This translates into CASRGVGVSADTQYF.